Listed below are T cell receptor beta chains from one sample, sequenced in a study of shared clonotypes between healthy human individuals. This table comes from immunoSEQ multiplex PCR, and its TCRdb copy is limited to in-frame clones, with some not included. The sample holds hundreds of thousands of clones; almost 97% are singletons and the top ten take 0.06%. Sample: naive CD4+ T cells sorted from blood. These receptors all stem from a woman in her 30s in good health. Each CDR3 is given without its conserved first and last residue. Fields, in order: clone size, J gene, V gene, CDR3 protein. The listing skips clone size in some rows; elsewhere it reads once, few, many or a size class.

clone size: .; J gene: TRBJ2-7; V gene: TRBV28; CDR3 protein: ASSFPPTGQY
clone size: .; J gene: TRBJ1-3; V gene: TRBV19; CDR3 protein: ASSTSPGTATSGNTIY
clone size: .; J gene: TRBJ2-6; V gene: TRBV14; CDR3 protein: ASSQAEYGTGANVLT
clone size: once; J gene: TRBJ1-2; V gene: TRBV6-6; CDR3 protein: ASSTGDYGYT
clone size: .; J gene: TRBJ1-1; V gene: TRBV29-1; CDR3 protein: SVGQGYMNTEAF
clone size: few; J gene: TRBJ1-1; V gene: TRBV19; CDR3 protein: ASRTTEAF
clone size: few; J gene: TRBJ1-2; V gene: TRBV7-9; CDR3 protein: ASSNHAGYGYT
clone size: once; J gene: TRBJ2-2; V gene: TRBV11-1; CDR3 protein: ASRLSVGQLDTGELF
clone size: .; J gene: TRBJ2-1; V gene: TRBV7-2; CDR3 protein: ASSPGTSGIRYEQF
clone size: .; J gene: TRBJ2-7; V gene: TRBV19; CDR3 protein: ASSPPIGTATYEQY
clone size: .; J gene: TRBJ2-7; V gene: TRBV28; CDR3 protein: ASRLLVKAEQY
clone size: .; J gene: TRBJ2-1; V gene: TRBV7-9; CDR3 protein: ASSSGVGGGTYNEQF
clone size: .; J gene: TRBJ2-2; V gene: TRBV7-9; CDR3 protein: ASSWTTGAGGELF
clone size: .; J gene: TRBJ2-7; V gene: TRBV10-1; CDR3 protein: ASTPEFYSYEQY
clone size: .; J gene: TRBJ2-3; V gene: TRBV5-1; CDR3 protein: ASSLVGFGTDTQY
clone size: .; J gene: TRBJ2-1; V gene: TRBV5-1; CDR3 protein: ASSSSPGSYNEQF
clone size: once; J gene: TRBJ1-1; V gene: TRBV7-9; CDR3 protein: ASSLGQTNTEAF
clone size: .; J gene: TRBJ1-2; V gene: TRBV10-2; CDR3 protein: ASSGQGQGYGYT
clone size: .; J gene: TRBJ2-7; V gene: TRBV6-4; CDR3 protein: ASSDSSPDRVSYEQY
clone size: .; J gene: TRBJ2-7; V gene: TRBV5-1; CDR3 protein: ASSLGPSDHEQY
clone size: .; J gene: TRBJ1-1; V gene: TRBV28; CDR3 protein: ASSITGPPNTEAF
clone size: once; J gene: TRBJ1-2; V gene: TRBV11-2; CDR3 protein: ASSFRTPRQGANGGYT
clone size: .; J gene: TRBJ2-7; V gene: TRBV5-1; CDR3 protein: ASSKYRQRDYSYEQY
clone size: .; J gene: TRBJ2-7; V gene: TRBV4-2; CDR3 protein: ASSGWDAWEQY
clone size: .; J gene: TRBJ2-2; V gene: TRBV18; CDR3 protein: ASSQSNTGELF
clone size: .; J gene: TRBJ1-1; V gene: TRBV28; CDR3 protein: ASSPWTGKNTEAF
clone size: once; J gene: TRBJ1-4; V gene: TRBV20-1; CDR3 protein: SANKREKLF
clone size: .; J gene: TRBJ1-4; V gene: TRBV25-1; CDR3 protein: ASSAPGGEKLF
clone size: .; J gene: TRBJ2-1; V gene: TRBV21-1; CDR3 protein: ASSQNHNNEQF
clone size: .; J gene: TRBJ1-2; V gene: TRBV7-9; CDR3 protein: ASSIGQGASNYGYT
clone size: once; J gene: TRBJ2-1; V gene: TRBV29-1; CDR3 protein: SVDPSGHNEQF
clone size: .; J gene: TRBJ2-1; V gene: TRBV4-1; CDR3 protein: ASSQAAGDYEQF
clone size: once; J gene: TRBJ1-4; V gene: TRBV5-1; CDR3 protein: ASSDHGTGGAKLF
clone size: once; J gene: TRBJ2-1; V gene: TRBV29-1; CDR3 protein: SVEDRGLAGYNEQF
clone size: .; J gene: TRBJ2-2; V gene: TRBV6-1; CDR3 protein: ASFDRPTGELF
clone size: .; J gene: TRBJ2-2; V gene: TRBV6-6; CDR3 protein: ASSPRLNTGELF
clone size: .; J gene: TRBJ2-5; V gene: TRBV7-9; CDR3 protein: ASSIGLIEETQY
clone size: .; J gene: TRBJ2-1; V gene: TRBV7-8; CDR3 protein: ASSLGGSGVTGEQF
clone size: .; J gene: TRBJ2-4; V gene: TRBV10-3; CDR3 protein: AISRELAKNIQY
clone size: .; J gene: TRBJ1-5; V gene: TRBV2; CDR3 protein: ASSDPTRPAGGNQPQH
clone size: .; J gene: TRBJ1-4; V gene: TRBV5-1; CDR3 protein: ASSLKYSGTGRPATNEKLF
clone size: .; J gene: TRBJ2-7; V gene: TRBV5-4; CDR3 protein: ASSRPGQGRKYEQY
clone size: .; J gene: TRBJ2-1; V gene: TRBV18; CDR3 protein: ASSPGDRPYNEQF
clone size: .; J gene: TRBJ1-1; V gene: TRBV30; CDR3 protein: AWSVGRRTEAF
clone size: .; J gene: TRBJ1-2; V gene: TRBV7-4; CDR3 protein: ASSLGETGADRVGIGYT
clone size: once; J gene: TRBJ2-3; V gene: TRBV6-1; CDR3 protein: ASSADLPDTQY
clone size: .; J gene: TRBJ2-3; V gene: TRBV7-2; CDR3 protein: ASSLALAAGDTQY
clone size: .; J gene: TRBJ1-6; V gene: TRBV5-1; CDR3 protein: ASSLEPQTNSPLH
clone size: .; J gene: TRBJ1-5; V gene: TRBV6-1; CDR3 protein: ASSEGGDLQPQH
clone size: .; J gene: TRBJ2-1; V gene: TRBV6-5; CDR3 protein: ASSRTGTRNEQF
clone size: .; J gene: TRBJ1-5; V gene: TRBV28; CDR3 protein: ASQHRDRGFQPQH
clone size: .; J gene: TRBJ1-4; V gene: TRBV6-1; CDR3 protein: ASSWRENEKLF
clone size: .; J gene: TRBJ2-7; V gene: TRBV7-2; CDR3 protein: ASSLAGRSSYEQY
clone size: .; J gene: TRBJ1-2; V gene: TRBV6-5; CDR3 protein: ASSYSRGNYGYT
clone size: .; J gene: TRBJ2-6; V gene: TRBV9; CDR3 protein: ASSPRTGTPNSGANVLT
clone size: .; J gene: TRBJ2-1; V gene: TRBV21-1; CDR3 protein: ASRYPYNEQF
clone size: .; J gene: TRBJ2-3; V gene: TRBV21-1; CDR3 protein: ASSKSGLAGHTDTQY
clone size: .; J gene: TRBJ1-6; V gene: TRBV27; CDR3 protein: ASSRLHSSYNSPLH
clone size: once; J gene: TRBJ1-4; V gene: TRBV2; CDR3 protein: ASSGGPGGEKLF